One sample yielded the 30 T cell receptor beta chains listed below, sequenced in a study of cytomegalovirus exposure and HLA in healthy donors. The PCR contained 60 Vbeta and 13 Jbeta primers. Sequencing used immunoSEQ multiplex PCR; TCRdb keeps in-frame clones, though not all of them. The sample has about 190,000 clones, roughly 87% seen once. The sequenced material came from PBMCs. The receptors derive from a boy between 2 and 10 years old in good health and CMV-seronegative.

The chain carries TRBV4-1 and TRBJ2-5; 7 nucleotides align to TRBD1. The J call may be incorrect, as the DNA end agrees better with TRBJ2-7. This CDR3 is 14 amino acids long. CDR1 is MGHRA and CDR2 is YSYEKL in the germline V gene. The CDR3 region is CASSQVQGTYEQYF. The CDR3 nucleotides read TGCGCCAGCAGCCAAGTACAGGGGACCTACGAGCAGTACTTC.

The chain couples TRBV18 to TRBJ1-2; D is undetermined. CDR3 size: 12 residues. V lost 2 bases to trimming and J lost 4 bases, with 5 bases between them. Germline CDR1 is KGHSH and CDR2 is LQKENI. The CDR3 reads CASSPGIYGYTF. Written as DNA, the CDR3 is TGTGCCAGCTCACCAGGCATCTATGGCTACACCTTC.

The chain carries TRBV13 and TRBJ1-1; no clear D. The CDR3 is 13 amino acids. Germline lookup yields CDR1 PRHDT and CDR2 FYEKMQ (reference sequence). Trimming left V 3 bases short and J 5 bases short, with 10 bases between. This CDR3 reads CASSLGRGTEAFF. The CDR3 bases are TGTGCCAGCAGCTTGGGCCGAGGGACTGAAGCTTTCTTT.

The chain carries TRBV5-1 and TRBJ1-1, with 11 nucleotides matching TRBD1. CDR3 length: 14 residues. Germline V gives CDR1 SGHRS, CDR2 YFSETQ. Trimming removed 3 bases from V and 6 bases from J; junction bases left unmatched: 4. The CDR3 DNA reads TGCGCCAGCAGCTCCGGACAGGGGGCGGCTGAAGCTTTCTTT. Translating gives CASSSGQGAAEAFF.

This clone was seen a few times. This chain links TRBV6-1 with TRBJ2-4; TRBD1 aligns across 9 bases. CDR1 and CDR2 (germline): MNHNS, SASEGT. V was pared by 6 bases and J by 9 bases, with 3 bases of the junction left unmatched. The CDR3 covers 12 residues. CDR3: CASRHRGLIQYF. The CDR3 DNA is TGTGCCAGCAGACACAGGGGGCTCATTCAGTACTTC.

The V call is TRBV9, the J call TRBJ2-3; 10 positions agree with TRBD2. Looked up from germline, CDR1 is SGDLS and CDR2 is YYNGEE. V was pared by 4 bases and J by 4 bases, with 12 bases of the junction left unmatched. The CDR3 runs to 17 residues. This CDR3 is CASSPRASGSLADTQYF. The DNA of the CDR3 is TGTGCCAGCAGCCCTCGGGCTAGCGGGAGTCTGGCAGATACGCAGTATTTT.

The chain employs TRBV30 and TRBJ2-1; TRBD2 might be the D (6 bases). V dropped 2 bases and J dropped 10 bases, with 18 bases sitting between them. CDR3 length: 14 residues. Germline V gene sequence: CDR1 GTSNPN, CDR2 SVGIG (reference sequence). The CDR3 reads CAWSPTSILREQFF. The CDR3 DNA is TGTGCCTGGAGTCCGACTAGTATTCTTCGCGAGCAGTTCTTC.

This chain connects TRBV2 to TRBJ2-7; a weak D match, TRBD2 (5 bases). Deletions cut 7 bases from V and 3 bases from J, with 16 bases between. Germline CDR1 and CDR2: SNHLY and FYNNEI. The CDR3 runs 14 residues. CDR3 nucleotide sequence: TGTGCCAGCACCACACAGCTCGGGGTCTACGAGCAGTACTTC. The encoded protein is CASTTQLGVYEQYF.

The chain couples TRBV30 to TRBJ2-1; 15 bases match TRBD2. V gave up 2 bases and J gave up 0 bases; unmatched junction bases: 11. Per the germline V gene, CDR1 is GTSNPN and CDR2 is SVGIG (reference sequence). The CDR3 spans 20 residues. The CDR3 region is CAWSSSGLAGGRYSYNEQFF. CDR3 nucleotides: TGTGCCTGGAGTTCCTCGGGACTAGCGGGGGGCCGCTACTCCTACAATGAGCAGTTCTTC.

The chain has TRBV15 and TRBJ1-2; D is ambiguous. The CDR3 totals 13 residues. Trimming shortened V by 5 bases and J by 6 bases, and 13 bases separated the two germline ends. CDR1 LNHNV and CDR2 YYDKDF come from the germline V gene (reference sequence). In DNA form, the CDR3 reads TGTGCCACCAGCGATGTGGACGGGAATGGCTACACCTTC. Encoded protein: CATSDVDGNGYTF.

This clone was seen only a few times. The rearrangement links TRBV7-3 to TRBJ2-2, with 8 bases fitting TRBD2. The CDR3 covers 17 residues. V trimming: 3 bases; J trimming: 6 bases; junction bases outside the gene matches: 12. The germline V gene encodes CDR1 SGHTA and CDR2 FQGTGA. The CDR3 loop is CASSLSSVGLVPGELFF. The CDR3 DNA follows: TGTGCCAGCAGCTTGTCGAGCGTGGGACTAGTCCCCGGGGAGCTGTTTTTT.

The chain is built from TRBV9 and TRBJ2-1, with 7 bases lining up with TRBD2. The V gene end was trimmed by 0 bases and the J gene end by 2 bases; junction bases not matched to a gene: 11. In germline, CDR1 is SGDLS, CDR2 YYNGEE. CDR3 length: 18 amino acids. The chain's CDR3 is CASSVDPSGISPYNEQFF. CDR3 coding DNA: TGTGCCAGCAGCGTAGACCCTAGCGGAATATCACCCTACAATGAGCAGTTCTTC.

This chain links TRBV19 with TRBJ1-4; 9 bases are shared with TRBD1. Germline V gene data show CDR1 as LNHDA and CDR2 as SQIVND (reference sequence). Losses at the gene ends were 8 bases for V and 7 bases for J; bases not matched to a gene: 8. The CDR3 sequence is 14 residues long. CDR3 bases: TGTGCCAGTCACCACTTGGGACAGGGTGAAAAACTGTTTTTT. This codes for CASHHLGQGEKLFF.

The chain employs TRBV7-2 and TRBJ2-4; D perhaps matches TRBD1 (6 bases). The CDR3 runs to 16 residues. The V gene lost 4 bases and the J gene lost 0 bases, with 13 bases spanning the gap. CDR1 is SGHTA and CDR2 is FQGNSA in the germline V gene. The CDR3 DNA reads as TGTGCCAGCAGCTCCAGGGGTGGCGGAGCCAAAAACATTCAGTACTTC. This sequence encodes CASSSRGGGAKNIQYF.

The V and J genes are TRBV27 and TRBJ2-5; 8 nucleotides agree with TRBD1. The length of the CDR3 is 14 residues. In germline, CDR1 is MNHEY, CDR2 SMNVEV (reference sequence). V shed 6 bases and J 2 bases; nucleotides not matched to a gene: 5. The chain's CDR3 is CASSLDRVQETQYF. The CDR3 nucleotides are TGTGCCAGCAGCTTGGACAGGGTGCAAGAGACCCAGTACTTC.

The chain has TRBV5-1 and TRBJ1-6, with D possibly matching TRBD1 (5 bases). CDR3 size: 15 residues. Between the trimmed V and J ends, which lost 0 bases and 10 bases, there was a span of 14 bases. CDR1 and CDR2 from the germline V gene are SGHRS and YFSETQ. The CDR3 region is CASSLGTGPGSPLHF. The CDR3 nucleotides read TGCGCCAGCAGCTTGGGTACAGGCCCAGGGTCACCCCTCCACTTT.

The chain uses TRBV7-9 and TRBJ2-1; 9 nucleotides line up with TRBD2. This CDR3 comprises 16 residues. V was clipped by 3 bases and J by 5 bases; unmatched bases: 8. CDR1 and CDR2 from the germline V gene are SEHNR and FQNEAQ (reference sequence). This CDR3 reads CASSFPPREGDNEQFF. The CDR3 nucleotides read TGTGCCAGCAGCTTTCCCCCGCGGGAGGGAGACAATGAGCAGTTCTTC.

The V and J genes are TRBV6-1 and TRBJ2-7; TRBD1 aligns across 8 bases. Looked up from germline, CDR1 is MNHNS and CDR2 is SASEGT. V trimming: 6 bases; J trimming: 0 bases; junction bases outside the gene matches: 7. The CDR3 is 15 residues long. The CDR3 loop reads CASSETGVTSYEQYF. CDR3 in DNA: TGTGCCAGCAGCGAGACAGGGGTTACCTCCTACGAGCAGTACTTC.

V gene TRBV6-5 combines with J gene TRBJ1-1, with D unresolved. Trimming removed 6 bases at V and 7 bases at J, with 9 bases between. Germline V gene sequence: CDR1 MNHEY, CDR2 SVGAGI. This CDR3 has 11 amino acids. CDR3 sequence: CASSPLYEAFF. The CDR3 nucleotides read TGTGCCAGCAGCCCGTTATATGAAGCTTTCTTT.

This chain uses TRBV28 with TRBJ2-7; no clear D. Trimming stripped 8 bases from V and 6 bases from J, with 11 bases between. Germline values: CDR1 MDHEN, CDR2 SYDVKM. This CDR3 region has 11 residues. CDR3 in amino acids: CASLKGGEQYF. CDR3 nucleotides: TGTGCCAGCCTCAAAGGCGGCGAGCAGTACTTC.

CDR3 sequence reads: CASRGRTNTEAFF. As DNA, the CDR3 is TGTGCCAGCCGAGGGAGAACGAACACTGAAGCTTTCTTT. The genes are TRBV27 and TRBJ1-1; the D is unclear. Trimming cost V 8 bases and J 1 base, with 11 bases left between them. This CDR3 is built from 13 residues. Germline-derived CDR1 and CDR2 are MNHEY and SMNVEV (reference sequence).

As for this clone: The same CDR3 is also encoded by other DNA sequences in this sample. The chain carries TRBV4-1 and TRBJ2-3, with D maybe TRBD1 (5 bases). CDR1 and CDR2 (germline): MGHRA, YSYEKL. CDR3 length: 17 residues. Between the trimmed V and J ends, which lost 3 bases and 3 bases, there was a span of 19 bases. The CDR3 sequence: CASSQDHRTSITDTQYF. CDR3 DNA sequence: TGCGCCAGCAGCCAGGATCACAGGACCTCAATTACAGATACGCAGTATTTT.

V is TRBV6-5 and J is TRBJ1-2, with D tentatively TRBD1 (5 bases). V was pared by 0 bases and J by 6 bases, with 11 bases between. The CDR3 has 14 residues. CDR1 is MNHEY, CDR2 SVGAGI, per germline. This CDR3 reads CASSYSMGGNGYTF. The CDR3 DNA sequence: TGTGCCAGCAGTTACTCGATGGGGGGGAATGGCTACACCTTC.

The chain links TRBV19 to TRBJ2-7; TRBD2 is a possible D gene (6 bases). The CDR3 is made up of 15 amino acids. V was shortened by 2 bases and J by 3 bases, with 14 bases between the two germline ends. Germline V gives CDR1 LNHDA, CDR2 SQIVND (reference sequence). CDR3 DNA sequence: TGTGCCAGTAGTATAATGGTCGGGAGCGGCTACGAGCAGTACTTC. Translating it yields CASSIMVGSGYEQYF.

The chain recombines TRBV19 with TRBJ2-7, with D possibly matching TRBD1 (6 bases). The V gene lost 7 bases and the J gene lost 3 bases, with 10 bases spanning the gap. CDR3 length: 12 amino acids. Germline V gene data show CDR1 as LNHDA and CDR2 as SQIVND (reference sequence). The CDR3 loop is CASTDSFYEQYF. Here the CDR3 DNA reads TGTGCCAGTACGGACAGTTTCTACGAGCAGTACTTC.

The chain carries TRBV19 and TRBJ2-5; TRBD2 is a possible D gene (6 bases). V was cut by 2 bases and J by 1 base, with 17 bases left in between. CDR3 size: 17 residues. Germline CDR1 is LNHDA and CDR2 is SQIVND (reference sequence). CDR3 nucleotides: TGTGCCAGTAGTATAAACCGTCCGGGAGCGAGCCAAGAGACCCAGTACTTC. As protein: CASSINRPGASQETQYF.

This clone has a single count. The rearrangement uses TRBV25-1 and TRBJ1-2, with TRBD1 matching 7 bases. V was pared by 4 bases and J by 4 bases, with 12 bases of the junction left unmatched. The CDR3 sequence is 16 residues long. Looked up from germline, CDR1 is MGHDK and CDR2 is SYGVNS. Written as DNA, the CDR3 is TGTGCCAGCAGTGCTATCCCCGGGACAGATCTCTATGGCTACACCTTC. Protein: CASSAIPGTDLYGYTF.

This clone was seen once. V usage is TRBV6-1 and J usage is TRBJ2-6; D might be TRBD2 (6 bases). CDR1 is MNHNS, CDR2 SASEGT, per germline. This CDR3 region has 23 residues. Trimming shortened V by 2 bases and J by 0 bases, and 29 bases separated the two germline ends. In DNA, the CDR3 is TGTGCCAGCAGTGAAATCACCAATTACGGGCACGGGAGACGAAACTCTGGGGCCAACGTCCTGACTTTC. Encoded protein: CASSEITNYGHGRRNSGANVLTF.

This chain connects TRBV2 to TRBJ1-3; D is ambiguous. Germline V CDR1 and CDR2: SNHLY, FYNNEI. V lost 6 bases and J 4 bases, leaving 16 bases between the germline ends. The CDR3 has 15 residues. CDR3 in amino acids: CASSEPRLRGNTIYF. CDR3 DNA sequence: TGTGCCAGCAGCGAGCCGAGACTGAGGGGAAACACCATATATTTT.

About this clone itself: Additional DNA sequences in this sample encode the identical CDR3. The V call is TRBV5-1, the J call TRBJ1-1; D possibly corresponds to TRBD1 (5 bases). This CDR3 spans 17 amino acids. Per the germline V gene, CDR1 is SGHRS and CDR2 is YFSETQ. Trimming stripped 4 bases from V and 0 bases from J, with 19 bases between. CDR3 in amino acids: CASSKGTGGGMNTEAFF. The CDR3 DNA reads as TGCGCCAGCAGCAAGGGGACGGGCGGCGGGATGAACACTGAAGCTTTCTTT.